The 11 T cell receptor beta chains listed next were all sequenced from one sample in a study of blood T cell repertoires in COVID-19. Sequenced by immunoSEQ multiplex PCR; TCRdb stores in-frame clones only, minus some. Seen here are 99,000 or so clones, 70% to 90% observed once, and the top ten hold 13%. Sequences were obtained from peripheral blood. Source of these receptors: a woman in her sixties in a cohort sampled during active or convalescent COVID-19.

Comment on this clone: The same CDR3 arises from other DNA sequences in this sample as well. The rearrangement joins TRBV5-1 to TRBJ1-2; TRBD1 matches at 9 bases. With V trimmed by 2 bases and J by 5 bases, 4 bases remained unmatched. This CDR3 has 14 amino acids. Germline values: CDR1 SGHRS, CDR2 YFSETQ. This CDR3 reads CASSFPDRGYGYTF. CDR3 DNA: TGCGCCAGCAGCTTCCCCGACAGGGGGTATGGCTACACCTTC.

A few counts support this clone. V is TRBV5-4 and J is TRBJ1-2, with D perhaps matching TRBD1 (6 bases). This CDR3 has 14 residues. V was clipped by 4 bases and J by 6 bases, with 16 bases between them. Germline V gives CDR1 SGHNT, CDR2 YYREEE (reference sequence). Written as DNA, the CDR3 is TGTGCCAGCAGCACCCTCCAGGGGATCCATGGCTACACCTTC. Residues: CASSTLQGIHGYTF.

The chain couples TRBV19 to TRBJ2-7; TRBD2 matches at 7 bases. The V and J ends lost 1 base and 1 base, in that order; junction bases with no gene match: 13. This CDR3 contains 18 residues. The germline V gene encodes CDR1 LNHDA and CDR2 SQIVND (reference sequence). The CDR3 spells CASSIAMGRGGSSYEQYF. DNA of the CDR3: TGTGCCAGTAGTATAGCCATGGGACGTGGCGGGAGTTCCTACGAGCAGTACTTC.

The V and J genes are TRBV5-6 and TRBJ1-2; D is unresolved. V shed 2 bases and J shed 6 bases, with 5 bases lying between them. The CDR3 runs to 11 residues. The germline gives CDR1 SGHDT, CDR2 YYEEEE. The CDR3 bases are TGTGCCAGCAGCTTCACAGATGGCTACACCTTC. Protein sequence: CASSFTDGYTF.

The chain carries TRBV5-1 and TRBJ2-3; the D gene is possibly TRBD1 (6 bases). V lost 0 bases and J 5 bases, leaving 10 bases between the germline ends. The CDR3 is 14 amino acids. Germline V gene data show CDR1 as SGHRS and CDR2 as YFSETQ. CDR3 region: CASSLVGGGDTQYF. The CDR3 DNA reads as TGCGCCAGCAGCTTGGTTGGGGGCGGAGATACGCAGTATTTT.

Only one count was recorded for this clone. V is TRBV11-2 and J is TRBJ2-7, with a tentative D call TRBD1 (6 bases). The CDR3 covers 14 residues. Germline CDR1 SGHAT, CDR2 FQNNGV. Trimming removed 2 bases at V and 3 bases at J, with 11 bases between. CDR3 DNA: TGTGCCAGCAGCTTAAGGGGGTTCGGCTACGAGCAGTACTTC. Its translation: CASSLRGFGYEQYF.

This clone has just a few counts. The CDR3 nucleotides are TGTGCCAGCAGCTCCGACAGGGGACAGCCCCAGCATTTT. This translates into CASSSDRGQPQHF. The chain recombines TRBV7-8 with TRBJ1-5, with 8 bases identical to TRBD1. The length of the CDR3 is 13 residues. After removal of 4 bases from V and 7 bases from J, the junction contained 3 bases not matched to a gene. Germline loops: CDR1 SGHVS, CDR2 FQNEAQ.

The gene calls are TRBV10-3 and TRBJ2-7; D possibly corresponds to TRBD1 (5 bases). V was cut by 5 bases and J by 2 bases, with 7 bases left in between. Germline CDR1 ENHRY, CDR2 SYGVKD. This CDR3 contains 12 residues. The CDR3 bases are TGTGCCATCAGTCCAGGGCCCTACGAGCAGTACTTC. Its protein product is CAISPGPYEQYF.

The chain is built from TRBV20-1 and TRBJ2-3, with D possibly TRBD2 on 6 matching bases. The CDR3 runs to 11 residues. In germline, CDR1 is DFQATT, CDR2 SNEGSKA (reference sequence). Trimming left V 6 bases short and J 7 bases short, with 11 bases between. Here the CDR3 reads CSAPLANTQYF. In nucleotides, the CDR3 is TGCAGTGCACCACTAGCAAATACGCAGTATTTT.

This clone was counted once. J is TRBJ1-1 and V is TRBV11-2; no clear D. Trimming cost V 3 bases and J 1 base, with 6 bases left between them. The germline V gene encodes CDR1 SGHAT and CDR2 FQNNGV. CDR3 length equals 13 residues. The CDR3 DNA is TGTGCCAGCAGCTTTCCTACGAACACTGAAGCTTTCTTT. The encoded protein is CASSFPTNTEAFF.

The J gene is TRBJ2-7, the V gene TRBV30, with 9 bases lining up with TRBD1. Germline values: CDR1 GTSNPN, CDR2 SVGIG (reference sequence). The CDR3 runs 14 residues. Unmatched junction bases numbered 7, after V lost 5 bases and J lost 2 bases. CDR3 coding DNA: TGTGCCTGGGTGGGGACAGGGTTGCCCTACGAGCAGTACTTC. Translated: CAWVGTGLPYEQYF.